The 17 T cell receptor beta chains given below trace back to one sample, sequenced in a study of graft-versus-host responses after intestinal transplantation. The protocol was immunoSEQ multiplex PCR, while the TCRdb copy is restricted to in-frame clones and leaves out a portion. The sample holds about 93,000 clones, around 84% seen once. The antigens for these receptors are not known. This specimen was unstimulated CD4+ T cells sorted from spleen or lymph node cells, taken before intestinal transplant. Every receptor here comes from a human donor who received an intestinal transplant.

The count of this clone is one. The V gene is TRBV7-9, the J gene TRBJ2-7; 7 nucleotides align to TRBD1. Germline-derived CDR1 and CDR2 are SEHNR and FQNEAQ (reference sequence). Unmatched junction bases numbered 5, after V lost 0 bases and J lost 6 bases. The CDR3 has 14 amino acids. CDR3 nucleotide sequence: TGTGCCAGCAGCTTAGCTTGGGGGACAGCCGAGCAGTACTTC. This encodes CASSLAWGTAEQYF.

V is TRBV2 and J is TRBJ1-3, with D unresolved. Deletions cut 6 bases from V and 0 bases from J, with 12 bases between. The CDR3 has 15 amino acids. CDR1 is SNHLY and CDR2 is FYNNEI in the germline V gene. The CDR3 nucleotides are TGTGCCAGCAGAGACGCCCGGAGCTCTGGAAACACCATATATTTT. Protein product: CASRDARSSGNTIYF.

This clone was seen a handful of times. The chain combines TRBV2 with TRBJ2-3, with TRBD1 identical over 10 bases. Germline lookup yields CDR1 SNHLY and CDR2 FYNNEI. The CDR3 extends over 15 amino acids. V lost 3 bases to trimming and J lost 3 bases; unmatched junction nucleotides: 3. The CDR3 is CASSEDRGETDTQYF. The CDR3 nucleotides are TGTGCCAGCAGTGAGGACAGGGGGGAGACAGATACGCAGTATTTT.

The chain recombines TRBV6-1 with TRBJ2-3; weak D call: TRBD2 (7 bases). This CDR3 comprises 15 residues. Looked up from germline, CDR1 is MNHNS and CDR2 is SASEGT. The germline V and J ends were trimmed by 8 bases and 2 bases, with 17 bases remaining between them. CDR3 amino acids: CASGGAAILTDTQYF. For the CDR3, the DNA is TGTGCCAGCGGGGGGGCAGCCATCCTCACAGATACGCAGTATTTT.

This clone showed up just once. The CDR3 region is CASSLVRVPQETQYF. DNA for the CDR3: TGTGCCAGCAGCTTGGTGCGGGTACCTCAAGAGACCCAGTACTTC. The chain uses TRBV5-5 and TRBJ2-5, with D tentatively TRBD2 (5 bases). CDR3 size: 15 residues. Trimming stripped 0 bases from V and 2 bases from J, with 11 bases between. Per germline, CDR1 SGHKS and CDR2 YYEKEE (reference sequence).

The chain is built from TRBV29-1 and TRBJ1-1, with 9 bases aligning to TRBD1. Germline CDR1 and CDR2: SQVTM and ANQGSEA. V gave up 7 bases and J gave up 5 bases; unmatched junction bases: 8. This CDR3 contains 13 residues. CDR3 in amino acids: CSAGQGLWTEAFF. Written as DNA, the CDR3 is TGCAGCGCAGGACAGGGGTTGTGGACTGAAGCTTTCTTT.

The genes are TRBV5-5 and TRBJ2-5; TRBD1 matches at 7 bases. V was clipped by 2 bases and J by 5 bases; unmatched bases: 6. From germline, CDR1 is SGHKS and CDR2 YYEKEE (reference sequence). The CDR3 is 14 residues long. This CDR3 is CASSFQGGWETQYF. The CDR3 region has the DNA TGTGCCAGCAGCTTTCAAGGGGGCTGGGAGACCCAGTACTTC.

This chain joins TRBV7-3 and TRBJ2-3, with 7 bases aligning to TRBD2. Germline lookup yields CDR1 SGHTA and CDR2 FQGTGA. J was trimmed by 3 bases and V by 2 bases; bases with no gene match: 5. The CDR3 length is 15 residues. The CDR3 DNA is TGTGCCAGCAGCTTAGCGGGAGTGGCGACAGATACGCAGTATTTT. Translating it yields CASSLAGVATDTQYF.

This clone showed up just a few times. CDR3 nucleotides: TGTGCCAGCAGCTCTTGGGACAGTACCTACGAGCAGTACTTC. Its protein is CASSSWDSTYEQYF. The chain combines TRBV11-2 with TRBJ2-7, with 7 bases lining up with TRBD1. V dropped 4 bases and J dropped 2; count of bases not matched to a gene: 5. Germline V CDR1 and CDR2: SGHAT, FQNNGV. This CDR3 spans 14 amino acids.

The chain employs TRBV6-4 and TRBJ2-3, with 8 bases matching TRBD2. Trimming took 8 bases from V and 4 from J; bases not matched to a gene: 8. Germline lookup yields CDR1 MRHNA and CDR2 SNTAGT. The CDR3 has 14 residues. CDR3: CASGTGGPADTQYF. The CDR3 nucleotides read TGTGCCAGCGGGACGGGGGGGCCCGCAGATACGCAGTATTTT.

The V call is TRBV9, the J call TRBJ2-7, with 7 bases matching TRBD2. CDR1 and CDR2 (germline): SGDLS, YYNGEE. V lost 0 bases and J lost 4; bases outside the gene matches: 7. The CDR3 runs to 15 residues. CDR3 in DNA: TGTGCCAGCAGCGTAGAGTCTAGCGGAGTGTACGAGCAGTACTTC. Translating gives CASSVESSGVYEQYF. Complete variable domain (other parts from reference TRBV9 and TRBJ2-7): DSGVTQTPKHLITATGQRVTLRCSPRSGDLSVYWYQQSLDQGLQFLIQYYNGEERAKGNILERFSAQQFPDLHSELNLSSLELGDSALYFCASSVESSGVYEQYFGPGTRLTVT.

The V and J genes are TRBV7-9 and TRBJ1-5; D unclear. Germline loops: CDR1 SEHNR, CDR2 FQNEAQ (reference sequence). V was shortened by 11 bases and J by 0 bases, with 8 bases between the two germline ends. The CDR3 runs 12 residues. The CDR3 region has the DNA TGTGCCGTCTCCTATAGCAATCAGCCCCAGCATTTT. Its protein product is CAVSYSNQPQHF.

This clone has only one observation. The chain has TRBV18 and TRBJ1-2; D not resolved. CDR1 and CDR2 from the germline V gene are KGHSH and LQKENI. The CDR3 length is 14 residues. V was clipped by 1 base and J by 0 bases, with 6 bases between them. Here the CDR3 DNA reads TGTGCCAGCTCACCACGAACTACTAACTATGGCTACACCTTC. Translation: CASSPRTTNYGYTF.

This sequence joins TRBV28 and TRBJ2-7; D may be TRBD2 (5 bases). Trimming left V 7 bases short and J 4 bases short, with 20 bases between. Germline values: CDR1 MDHEN, CDR2 SYDVKM. The CDR3 has 15 residues. CDR3 nucleotides: TGTGCCAGCATCCCGGGTCGGGGAGCTATTTACGAGCAGTACTTC. Residues: CASIPGRGAIYEQYF.

The chain combines TRBV9 with TRBJ2-7, with TRBD2 identical over 7 bases. CDR3 length: 15 amino acids. CDR1 is SGDLS, CDR2 YYNGEE, per germline. V dropped 4 bases and J dropped 0; count of bases not matched to a gene: 7. The CDR3 protein is CASSIRAGYSYEQYF. In DNA form, the CDR3 reads TGTGCCAGCAGCATCCGAGCGGGGTACTCCTACGAGCAGTACTTC.

The chain joins TRBV6-1 to TRBJ1-4; TRBD1 is a possible D gene (5 bases). The CDR3 length is 15 residues. Germline lookup yields CDR1 MNHNS and CDR2 SASEGT. Trimming removed 3 bases at V and 3 bases at J, with 11 bases between. In DNA, the CDR3 is TGTGCCAGCAGTGATTACAGGATTGCTAATGAAAAACTGTTTTTT. It is translated as CASSDYRIANEKLFF.

The chain uses TRBV2 and TRBJ2-7; TRBD2 agrees at 7 bases. Germline trimming cut 6 bases from V and 7 bases from J; bases unmatched to any gene: 6. The CDR3 extends over 12 amino acids. Germline CDR1 and CDR2: SNHLY and FYNNEI. The DNA for the CDR3 is TGTGCCAGCAGGAGGACTAGGCAAGAGCAGTACTTC. It is translated as CASRRTRQEQYF. The variable domain in full, completed from reference TRBV2 and TRBJ2-7, reads EPEVTQTPSHQVTQMGQEVILRCVPISNHLYFYWYRQILGQKVEFLVSFYNNEISEKSEIFDDQFSVERPDGSNFTLKIRSTKLEDSAMYFCASRRTRQEQYFGPGTRLTVT.